This entry is about one TCR beta chain. As yet, its antigen is unknown. The data derive from a study of T cell repertoires in cytomegalovirus infection. Study details: Used in the study were CMV epitopes, some recently identified and HLA-C-restricted, others well-studied and HLA-B-restricted. It can be stated that public TCR beta signatures indicated CMV infection as well as a matching HLA type.

TCRdb redid the calling of the reads with MiXCR, one entry per CDR3 protein. The table includes fewer than 350,000 distinct CDR3 sequences, about 27% detected once. Trimming cost V 8 bases and J 5 bases, with 19 bases left between them. CDR1 and CDR2 from the germline V gene are LNHDA and SQIVND (reference sequence). CDR3 length: 15 amino acids. General study results and limits: HLA-C-restricted CMV-specific TCR beta clonotypes prevailed in the ex vivo response. Carriers of CMV and the relevant HLA type were discriminated by public TCR beta frequency.

This specimen was cultured PBMCs, taken from culture after CMV antigen stimulation. The TCR comes from a human donor in good health (CMV status not recorded). Some clones in this sample may be carry-over from other donors' samples. The gene calls are TRBV19 and TRBJ1-5, with D perhaps TRBD1 (5 bases). DNA of the CDR3: TGTGCCAGTTCACTTCCGGGGCTTCCCTATCAGCCCCAGCATTTT. Its protein is CASSLPGLPYQPQHF.